This T cell receptor (beta chain) was obtained from a study of human T cells and chemical hapten exposure (dated by TCRdb to 2020 to 2022). For the wider study: For sensitization, 2% DPC in acetone was applied to a 2 cm by 2 cm area of upper inner arm skin. Most of the patients in the cohort were female, and the cohort covered alopecia areata with under or over 50% scalp involvement, alopecia totalis and alopecia universalis. Weekly therapeutic DPC doses were additionally applied to the scalp of patients throughout the roughly 23-week study period. Patient blood was sampled pre-sensitization (week 0) and at 2, 6 and about 24 weeks after DPC sensitization. Blood for TCR sequencing was provided by twenty-nine alopecia patients at one to four time points (pre-sensitization, 2, 6 and 24 weeks). The libraries were sequenced as a pool, and the TCR yield per sample differed mostly because of small variations in library volumes within the pool. Peripheral blood TCR repertoire changes were tracked in vivo in alopecia patients during primary and secondary sensitization to the hapten diphenylcyclopropenone (DPC). Patch testing on the upper back used Finn chambers containing 0.01% DPC, with scoring done after 6 days according to International Contact Dermatitis Research Group standards.

Results the study describes overall, beyond this receptor: DPC sensitization did not change how many TCRs were above 1 in 1000 frequency, and no evidence was found of alterations in global repertoire structure. Expanded TCRs formed significantly more large CDR3 similarity clusters than pre-sensitization or healthy control sets, consistent with antigen-driven responses. Repeated subsampling changed both the strength of the expansion versus patch-test correlation and the threshold at which that correlation became significant. The number of PT1 expanded TCRs positively correlated with patch test score, significant at thresholds 8, 16 and 32 but not 4. Alopecia, a presumed autoimmune disease, was present in all patients, so the immune response of the patients might differ from that of healthy individuals.

The germline V and J ends show losses of 4 bases and 3 bases respectively, and no gene match explains 7 bases of the junction. CDR1 and CDR2 (LGHNA, YNFKEQ) derive from the germline V gene. The CDR3 covers 15 residues, taking in both the cysteine and the phenylalanine. Only CDR3 DNA remains: 45 bases, in frame from the first base. This clonotype turned up a few times. Its antigen is unknown. Base qualities were left out, and no much larger clone turns up one base away. The library was obtained by RACE. Sequencing was performed on a NextSeq 500. During library preparation, unique molecular identifiers were attached to individual cDNA molecules so that TCRs could be counted quantitatively and reproducibly. For every blood RNA sample, sequencing covered both the TCR alpha and TCR beta chains. As for how the authors treated the data: The median number of TCRs per sample was around 96,000, ranging from about 23,224 to 750,000. The Decombinator software suite was used to annotate the V, J and CDR3 of the TCR reads. Every sample was subsampled to the same number of TCRs (28,000) for the PS versus PT1 abundance plots. Expanded TCRs were defined as absent before sensitization and observed at least eight times at the 2-week time point. TCRdb reprocessed the public reads (quality trimming at Q25 with fastp, clone calling with MiXCR) and kept in-frame beta chains. Records with the same CDR3 protein are collapsed into one entry carrying the most frequent genes and DNA. The V and J calls and clone size come from TCRdb's table, not from the authors' own analysis. The sample contains about 120,000 distinct CDR3 sequences, about 13% of them found a single time. The top ten constitute roughly 0.92% of the sample.

Interpreted using the paper, the time point label stands for: patch test 1, 2 weeks after DPC sensitization. This specimen's treatment or condition label, per the study, means: therapeutic diphenylcyclopropenone sensitization with weekly scalp DPC. At every patch-test visit, the blood draw took place before the patch test was put on. Eligible patients were aged 18 to 70, diagnosed with alopecia, deemed suitable for DPC therapy, and excluded if pregnant. Unfractionated whole blood was collected in Tempus Blood RNA tubes, and total RNA was extracted from that blood. The receptor chain draws on TRBV4-2 and TRBJ2-3, with 7 bases matching TRBD1. This receptor was obtained from a man younger than 35 with alopecia areata. Some clones in this sample may be carry-over from other donors' samples. This specimen was whole blood, taken in connection with sensitization to the hapten diphenylcyclopropenone (DPC). The sequence in DNA is TGTGCCAGCAGCCGACCGGGACAGACAACAGATACGCAGTATTTT. Its protein reads: CASSRPGQTTDTQYF.